This T cell receptor beta chain was identified in a study of Graves' ophthalmopathy and Graves' hyperthyroidism. Points from the study as a whole: Also, most clonotypes expanded in the thyroid above 0.001 frequency appeared in blood.

Newly diagnosed hyperthyroidism donors, aged 18 to 65, duration under 2 months. The study amplified TCR beta CDR3 regions using RNA transcripts. RT-PCR in the first round used HTBI primers; a second-round multiplex PCR followed. One entry per CDR3 protein, called by TCRdb with MiXCR from the multiplex PCR reads. The sample shows some 1.1 million distinct CDR3 sequences, less than 45% of them seen only once. This clonotype has ten or more counts. Antigen specificity is unknown. The sequence was collected from an adult man with Graves' hyperthyroidism. The material sequenced was peripheral blood or thyroid tissue (not recorded which).

The CDR3 coding sequence is TGTGCCAGCAGCTCCCGCGGACAGGCTTGGAATTCACCCCTCCACTTT. Translation gives CASSSRGQAWNSPLHF. The gene calls are TRBV13 and TRBJ1-6; 7 nucleotides line up with TRBD1. The CDR3 extends over 16 amino acids. With V trimmed by 4 bases and J by 7 bases, 10 bases remained unmatched. Per germline, CDR1 PRHDT and CDR2 FYEKMQ (reference sequence).